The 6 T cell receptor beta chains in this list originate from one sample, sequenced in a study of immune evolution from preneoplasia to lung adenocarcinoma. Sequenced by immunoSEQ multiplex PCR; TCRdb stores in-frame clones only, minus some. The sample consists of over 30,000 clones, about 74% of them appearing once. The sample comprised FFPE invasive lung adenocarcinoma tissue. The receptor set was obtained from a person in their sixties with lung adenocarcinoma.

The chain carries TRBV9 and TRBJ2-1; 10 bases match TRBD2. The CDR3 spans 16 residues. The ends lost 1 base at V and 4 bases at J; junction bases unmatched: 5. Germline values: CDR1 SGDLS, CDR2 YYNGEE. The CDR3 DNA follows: TGTGCCAGCAGCGTAACTAGCGGGAACTATTACAATGAGCAGTTCTTC. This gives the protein CASSVTSGNYYNEQFF.

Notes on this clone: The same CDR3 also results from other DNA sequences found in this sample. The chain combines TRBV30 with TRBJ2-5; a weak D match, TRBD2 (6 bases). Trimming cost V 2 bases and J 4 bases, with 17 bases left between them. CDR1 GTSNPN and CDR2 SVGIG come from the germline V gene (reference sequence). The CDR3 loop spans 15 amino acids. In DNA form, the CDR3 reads TGTGCCTGGAGTAACGGGGACTCCTTGGGAGAGACCCAGTACTTC. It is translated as CAWSNGDSLGETQYF.

The CDR3, as DNA: TGCGCCACCTCTTGGGGACTAGCGGGAGGGTACCAAGAGACCCAGTACTTC. Residues: CATSWGLAGGYQETQYF. The gene calls are TRBV5-1 and TRBJ2-5, with 16 positions matching TRBD2. The germline V gene encodes CDR1 SGHRS and CDR2 YFSETQ. Trimming removed 9 bases from V and 0 bases from J; junction bases left unmatched: 8. This CDR3 has 17 amino acids.

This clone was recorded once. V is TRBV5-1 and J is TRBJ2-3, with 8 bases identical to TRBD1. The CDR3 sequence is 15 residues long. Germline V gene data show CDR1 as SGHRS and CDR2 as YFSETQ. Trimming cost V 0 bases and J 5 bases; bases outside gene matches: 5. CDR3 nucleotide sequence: TGCGCCAGCAGCTTGGATGGGACAGGCGGAGATACGCAGTATTTT. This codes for CASSLDGTGGDTQYF.

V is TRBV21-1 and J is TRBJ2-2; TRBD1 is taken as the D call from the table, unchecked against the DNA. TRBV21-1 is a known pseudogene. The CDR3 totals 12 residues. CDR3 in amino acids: CASSRLTGELFF. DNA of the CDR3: TGTGCCAGCAGCAGGCTCACCGGGGAGCTGTTTTTT.

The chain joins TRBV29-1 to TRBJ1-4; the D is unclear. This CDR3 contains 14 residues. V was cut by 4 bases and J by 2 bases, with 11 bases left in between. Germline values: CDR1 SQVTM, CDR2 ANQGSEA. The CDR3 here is CSVAGPTTNEKLFF. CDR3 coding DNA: TGCAGCGTTGCCGGACCGACCACTAATGAAAAACTGTTTTTT.